This is a list of T cell receptor beta chains from one sample in a study of cytomegalovirus exposure and HLA in healthy donors. Only in-frame clones appear in the TCRdb table, and some are missing; sequencing was by immunoSEQ multiplex PCR. The sample gives approximately 220,000 clones, 65% to 85% of which show up once; 0.71% is in the top ten. The sequencing input was PBMCs. These receptors were taken from a boy younger than 10 in good health and CMV-seronegative. Both conserved end residues are part of each CDR3. A D gene is named only where the DNA matches it firmly. Part of the rows lack a size; the others show once, few, many or a class for expanded clones.

TRBJ1-6 | NA | TRBV19 | NA | TGTGCCAGTAGTATAGATAACTACAATTCACCCCTCCACTTT | CASSIDNYNSPLHF
TRBJ2-5 | NA | TRBV7-7 | TRBD2 | TGTGCTAGCAGCTTAACCGGCGGGAGAGAGACCCAGTACTTC | CASSLTGGRETQYF
TRBJ1-1 | few | TRBV27 | NA | TGTGCCAGCACCCCGGGGGGGAACACTGAAGCTTTCTTT | CASTPGGNTEAFF
TRBJ2-7 | once | TRBV7-9 | TRBD1 | TGTGCCAGCCAAAACCCTGACAGGGATTCGAAGCAGTACTTC | CASQNPDRDSKQYF
TRBJ1-1 | few | TRBV11-2 | NA | TGTGCCAGCAGCTTCCTTGAATCACACCCTGAAGCTTTCTTT | CASSFLESHPEAFF
TRBJ1-2 | NA | TRBV27 | NA | TGTGCCAGCAGTTTAGCGGGTACCTATGGCTACACCTTC | CASSLAGTYGYTF
TRBJ2-7 | NA | TRBV7-8 | NA | TGTGCCAGCAGCTTCTCAGACTACGAGCAGTACTTC | CASSFSDYEQYF
TRBJ2-3 | NA | TRBV19 | NA | TGTGCCAGTAGTATCCTCGGTAGCACAGATACGCAGTATTTT | CASSILGSTDTQYF
TRBJ1-4 | NA | TRBV6-5 | TRBD1 | TGTGCCAGCAGTTCCCCGGGACAGGGGTGGGAAAAACTGTTTTTT | CASSSPGQGWEKLFF
TRBJ1-5 | NA | TRBV27 | TRBD1 | TGTGCCAGCAGTTTTCAGGGGGGCAATCAGCCCCAGCATTTT | CASSFQGGNQPQHF
TRBJ2-3 | NA | TRBV5-1 | TRBD2 | TGCGCCAGCAGCTTGGGCCTAGCGGGGGCGGGAGATACGCAGTATTTT | CASSLGLAGAGDTQYF
TRBJ1-1 | NA | TRBV20-1 | TRBD1 | TGCAGAACAGGGGGCGTTGAAGCTTTCTTT | CRTGGVEAFF
TRBJ1-2 | NA | TRBV19 | NA | TGTGCCAGTAGACAGGGAGAGGGCTACACCTTC | CASRQGEGYTF
TRBJ2-1 | few | TRBV27 | TRBD2 | TGTGCCAGCAGAAGCGGGGGGGCCTACAATGAGCAGTTCTTC | CASRSGGAYNEQFF
TRBJ2-2 | once | TRBV30 | TRBD2 | TGTGCCTGGAGTCCCCACCCGGGAGGGTCCGGCACCGGGGAGCTGTTTTTT | CAWSPHPGGSGTGELFF
TRBJ2-7 | NA | TRBV5-1 | TRBD2 | TGCGCCAGCAGCATGAACCCACTAGCGGGGGGCTACGAGCAGTACTTC | CASSMNPLAGGYEQYF
TRBJ2-7 | NA | TRBV29-1 | TRBD1 | TGCAGCGTTCTAGAAGTAGGACAGGACTACGAGCAGTACTTC | CSVLEVGQDYEQYF
TRBJ1-3 | NA | TRBV5-4 | TRBD1 | TGTGCCAGCAGCTTGGACAGGGGAAAAGGAAACACCATATATTTT | CASSLDRGKGNTIYF
TRBJ1-3 | NA | TRBV5-4 | NA | TGTGCCAGCAGCTTGGAGCCCGGAAACACCATATATTTT | CASSLEPGNTIYF
TRBJ1-6 | NA | TRBV6-5 | NA | TGTGCCAGCAGTTCCGACATCACAGGGTATAATTCACCCCTCCACTTT | CASSSDITGYNSPLHF
TRBJ2-3 | once | TRBV5-1 | NA | TGCGCCAGCAGCCCAGGGGACCGCACAGATACGCAGTATTTT | CASSPGDRTDTQYF
TRBJ1-1 | few | TRBV6-7 | NA | TGTGCCAGCAGTTATAGAAAAGCTTTCTTT | CASSYRKAFF
TRBJ1-2 | NA | TRBV5-8 | NA | TGTGCCAGCGCCCCACACAGGGATCAAACCTTC | CASAPHRDQTF
TRBJ2-2 | NA | TRBV5-1 | NA | TGCGCCAGCAGCTTGAGGACTCCGGAAAACACCGGGGAGCTGTTTTTT | CASSLRTPENTGELFF
TRBJ2-1 | NA | TRBV5-6 | NA | TGTGCCAGCAGCCCCGGAGGGCTGAACTCCTACAATGAGCAGTTCTTC | CASSPGGLNSYNEQFF
TRBJ1-1 | few | TRBV4-2 | NA | TGTGCCAGCAGCCAAGAACAGGCCTCAAGTCAAGCTTTCTTT | CASSQEQASSQAFF
TRBJ2-4 | NA | TRBV7-2 | NA | TGTGCCAGCAGCTTAGACCCCCGCGGGGGCCCTGAGGGAAACATTCAGTACTTC | CASSLDPRGGPEGNIQYF
TRBJ2-1 | NA | TRBV9 | TRBD2 | TGTGCCAGCAGCGTACAGGCGGGGGGGCAGAACAATGAGCAGTTCTTC | CASSVQAGGQNNEQFF
TRBJ2-7 | NA | TRBV7-3 | NA | TGTGCCAGCAGCTTACAGGCGGGGTCCTACGAGCAGTACTTC | CASSLQAGSYEQYF
TRBJ1-2 | NA | TRBV10-2 | TRBD1 | TGCGCCAGCGGGCAGGGGGCGTATGGCTACACCTTC | CASGQGAYGYTF
TRBJ1-1 | NA | TRBV27 | NA | TGTGCCAGCACCGACTATATGCCGAGCCGCAAGCCCCGCACTGAAGCTTTCTTT | CASTDYMPSRKPRTEAFF
TRBJ2-2 | NA | TRBV4-1 | NA | TGCGCCATCCTGGACACGAACACCGGGGAGCTGTTTTTT | CAILDTNTGELFF
TRBJ2-1 | few | TRBV5-1 | TRBD2 | TGCGCCAGCAGTACTAGCGGTAGCTCCTACAATGAGCAGTTCTTC | CASSTSGSSYNEQFF
TRBJ1-2 | NA | TRBV7-6 | NA | TGTGCCAGCAGTCCCGACAGGTCCTATGGCTACACCTTC | CASSPDRSYGYTF
TRBJ2-7 | NA | TRBV18 | NA | TGTGCCAGCTCAGCCGCGTCTGGCGAGCAGTACTTC | CASSAASGEQYF
TRBJ1-1 | NA | TRBV19 | TRBD1 | TGTGCCAGTAGTATGGACAGGGTCAACACTGAAGCTTTCTTT | CASSMDRVNTEAFF
TRBJ1-2 | NA | TRBV6-5 | TRBD1 | TGTGCCAGCAGTTACCCCGACAGGGGAAAGTATGGCTACACCTTC | CASSYPDRGKYGYTF
TRBJ2-5 | few | TRBV4-1 | NA | TGCGCCAGCAGCCGTCTAGGAGAGACCCAGTACTTC | CASSRLGETQYF